The clone carrying this T cell receptor (beta chain) was seen just once. TCRdb's table, derived via immunoSEQ multiplex PCR, lists solely in-frame clones and lacks some. The sample records some 55,000 clones, around 89% being singletons. This specimen belongs to a study of T cell responses to AZD1222 COVID-19 vaccine. Germline values: CDR1 SGHRS, CDR2 YFSETQ. The CDR3 runs to 14 residues. V lost 0 bases and J 7 bases, leaving 13 bases between the germline ends. The rearrangement links TRBV5-1 to TRBJ1-1; maybe TRBD1 (5 bases). This clonotype was obtained from an adult in good health. The sequences come from peripheral blood, collected on day 0 of AZD1222 vaccination. CDR3 bases: TGCGCCAGCAGCTTGGTGTGGGGCAGGGATGAAGCTTTCTTT. This translates into CASSLVWGRDEAFF.